Shown below are 17 T cell receptor beta chains from a single sample sequenced in a study of regulatory T cells in long-lasting Graves disease. Time point noted: newly diagnosed GD, antithyroid drugs for less than 3 months. RNA from PBMCs was the source of the TCR library. Combining iRepertoire HTBI primers with Arm-PCR of CDR3 regions, the authors built TCR beta libraries. TCRdb re-analysed the multiplex PCR reads in MiXCR, keeping a single row per CDR3 protein. The table lists over 350,000 distinct CDR3 sequences, over 14% of them singletons. The data were also submitted as part of a second study, on T cells in Graves' hyperthyroidism and ophthalmopathy.

The sample was peripheral blood mononuclear cells (PBMCs), taken at new diagnosis, from a patient treated with antithyroid drugs. The receptor set was obtained from a woman in her forties with Graves disease.

This clonotype was counted at least ten times. The chain employs TRBV11-3 and TRBJ2-7; 11 bases are a match to TRBD1. Germline values: CDR1 SGHNT, CDR2 YENEEA. The CDR3 consists of 17 residues. The V gene end was trimmed by 8 bases and the J gene end by 4 bases; junction bases not matched to a gene: 16. CDR3 coding DNA: TGTGCCAGCGGTGGTCCCTCAGTCCGGGACAGGGGGTACGAGCAGTACTTC. The encoded protein is CASGGPSVRDRGYEQYF.

This clonotype was recorded many times. V usage is TRBV7-2 and J usage is TRBJ2-7; D unresolved. V dropped 5 bases and J dropped 0 bases, with 14 bases sitting between them. The germline V gene encodes CDR1 SGHTA and CDR2 FQGNSA. CDR3 length: 15 residues. CDR3 region: CASSPDHQNSYEQYF. The CDR3 nucleotides read TGTGCCAGCAGCCCGGACCACCAAAACTCCTACGAGCAGTACTTC.

Many counts were recorded for this clonotype. This chain connects TRBV11-2 to TRBJ2-7, with 8 bases identical to TRBD1. This CDR3 is 15 amino acids long. CDR1 SGHAT and CDR2 FQNNGV come from the germline V gene. The junction had 10 bases not matched to a gene; V was cut back by 6 bases and J by 3 bases. The CDR3 loop reads CASRPDRVLNYEQYF. The CDR3 DNA reads as TGTGCCAGCAGACCGGACAGGGTACTAAACTACGAGCAGTACTTC.

The J gene is TRBJ2-3, the V gene TRBV11-2, with 10 nucleotides matching TRBD2. V shed 8 bases, J shed 0 bases, and the junction held 14 bases outside the gene matches. The length of the CDR3 is 18 residues. Germline CDR1 reads SGHAT; CDR2 reads FQNNGV. CDR3 loop: CASSTSGIQSPSTDTQYF. CDR3 DNA sequence: TGTGCCAGCTCCACTAGCGGGATCCAGAGCCCTAGCACAGATACGCAGTATTTT.

The chain combines TRBV7-3 with TRBJ2-2; 7 bases are a match to TRBD1. The CDR3 has 16 residues. Germline CDR1 is SGHTA and CDR2 is FQGTGA. J gave up 0 bases and V 3 bases, and 4 bases lay outside the gene matches. The CDR3, as DNA: TGTGCCAGCAGCTTTACTGGGACAGCGAACACCGGGGAGCTGTTTTTT. Its protein is CASSFTGTANTGELFF.

This chain joins TRBV6-2 or TRBV6-3 and TRBJ2-3; 8 bases match TRBD2. The CDR3 covers 17 residues. Losses at the gene ends were 2 bases for V and 2 bases for J; bases not matched to a gene: 9. CDR1 MNHEY and CDR2 SVGEGT come from the germline V gene. CDR3 residues: CASSYLRAGVFTDTQYF. In nucleotides, the CDR3 is TGTGCCAGCAGTTACCTCAGAGCGGGAGTGTTCACAGATACGCAGTATTTT.

The rearrangement joins TRBV19 to TRBJ2-5; TRBD1 agrees at 8 bases. Germline V gene data show CDR1 as LNHDA and CDR2 as SQIVND (reference sequence). This CDR3 is built from 15 residues. Trimming took 7 bases from V and 6 from J; bases not matched to a gene: 13. The CDR3 loop is CASTSPGQGLKTQYF. In DNA form, the CDR3 reads TGTGCCAGTACGAGCCCCGGACAGGGTTTGAAGACCCAGTACTTC.

This clonotype was counted many times. This chain links TRBV7-9 with TRBJ2-3; D gene uncertain. Deletions cut 1 base from V and 3 bases from J, with 14 bases between. The CDR3 consists of 16 residues. Germline V gene sequence: CDR1 SEHNR, CDR2 FQNEAQ (reference sequence). In DNA, the CDR3 is TGTGCCAGCAGCTTAGTGTATGGCACCGGGACAGATACGCAGTATTTT. As protein: CASSLVYGTGTDTQYF.

In regard to this clonotype: A read error may be the cause here, since a much bigger clone is one base away. V and J are TRBV20-1 and TRBJ2-5; perhaps TRBD2 as D (6 bases). V lost 3 bases and J 11 bases, leaving 31 bases between the germline ends. The CDR3 loop spans 17 amino acids. Germline values: CDR1 DFQATT, CDR2 SNEGSKA (reference sequence). This CDR3 reads CSASSGTYSDSYNEQYF. CDR3 DNA: TGCAGTGCTAGTTCCGGGACTTACTCCGACTCCTACAATGAGCAGTACTTC.

This clonotype was observed a handful of times. V and J are TRBV11-2 and TRBJ2-2, with TRBD2 identical over 10 bases. The trim removed 0 bases at V and 3 bases at J, leaving 13 bases unmatched. CDR3 length: 20 amino acids. Germline lookup yields CDR1 SGHAT and CDR2 FQNNGV. Here the CDR3 reads CASSLDGLAGEGLYTGELFF. CDR3 nucleotide sequence: TGTGCCAGCAGCTTAGACGGGCTAGCGGGAGAAGGGTTATACACCGGGGAGCTGTTTTTT. Complete variable domain (other parts from reference TRBV11-2 and TRBJ2-2): EAGVAQSPRYKIIEKRQSVAFWCNPISGHATLYWYQQILGQGPKLLIQFQNNGVVDDSQLPKDRFSAERLKGVDSTLKIQPAKLEDSAVYLCASSLDGLAGEGLYTGELFFGEGSRLTVL.

This clonotype was seen a few times. The rearrangement joins TRBV20-1 to TRBJ2-3; D call uncertain. The CDR3 runs 12 residues. V lost 0 bases to trimming and J lost 4 bases, with 5 bases between them. From germline, CDR1 is DFQATT and CDR2 SNEGSKA (reference sequence). As DNA, the CDR3 is TGCAGTGCTAGAGATCGGGCAGATACGCAGTATTTT. This encodes CSARDRADTQYF.

In its sample, this clonotype was seen a few times. The chain couples TRBV27 to TRBJ1-1; possible D gene TRBD1, 5 bases. Germline assignment: CDR1 MNHEY and CDR2 SMNVEV (reference sequence). V was shortened by 3 bases and J by 0 bases, with 14 bases between the two germline ends. This CDR3 comprises 16 residues. CDR3 loop: CASSLADTYMNTEAFF. DNA for the CDR3: TGTGCCAGCAGTTTGGCGGACACCTACATGAACACTGAAGCTTTCTTT.

In its sample, this clonotype was seen many times. The chain employs TRBV6-1 and TRBJ1-1; possibly TRBD1 for D (6 bases). The CDR3 contains 15 residues. CDR1 and CDR2 (germline): MNHNS, SASEGT. The V end lost 4 bases, the J end lost 4 bases, and 16 bases lay between the germline ends. This chain's CDR3 is CASSVWGQMATEAFF. The CDR3 bases are TGTGCCAGCAGTGTCTGGGGGCAGATGGCCACTGAAGCTTTCTTT.

This clonotype came up a few times. The chain combines TRBV12-5 with TRBJ2-1, with D possibly matching TRBD2 (6 bases). V was cut by 2 bases and J by 7 bases, with 33 bases left in between. CDR1 is LGHNT, CDR2 FRNRAP, per germline. The CDR3 length is 21 residues. The CDR3 bases are TGTGCTAGTGGTTTGCCGACCGGGGGATCCTTGGACGGCGGTTCTCAAAATGAGCAGTTCTTC. This translates into CASGLPTGGSLDGGSQNEQFF.

This clonotype came up many times. The chain joins TRBV11-2 to TRBJ1-1, with D perhaps TRBD1 (5 bases). CDR3 size: 12 residues. From germline, CDR1 is SGHAT and CDR2 FQNNGV. Trimming pared 7 bases from V and 1 base from J, leaving 7 bases between. CDR3 bases: TGTGCCAGCAATGGACAGAACACTGAAGCTTTCTTT. Translation gives CASNGQNTEAFF.

This clonotype was seen at least ten times. The CDR3 nucleotides are TGTGCCAGCAGTACCAGGGGCCTTAATGAAAAACTGTTTTTT. This gives the protein CASSTRGLNEKLFF. The chain employs TRBV28 and TRBJ1-4; D is perhaps TRBD1 (6 bases). Trimming cost V 5 bases and J 4 bases, with 11 bases left between them. The germline gives CDR1 MDHEN, CDR2 SYDVKM. The CDR3 loop spans 14 amino acids.

The chain couples TRBV28 to TRBJ2-1, with D uncertain. The CDR3 totals 16 residues. The V gene's germline CDR1 is MDHEN and CDR2 SYDVKM. V was trimmed by 3 bases and J by 0 bases, leaving 12 bases between them. CDR3 DNA sequence: TGTGCCAGCAGTTTCTTTTTAGCAAGCTCCTACAATGAGCAGTTCTTC. Encoded protein: CASSFFLASSYNEQFF. The full variable domain, rest sourced from reference TRBV28 and TRBJ2-1, is DVKVTQSSRYLVKRTGEKVFLECVQDMDHENMFWYRQDPGLGLRLIYFSYDVKMKEKGDIPEGYSVSREKKERFSLILESASTNQTSMYLCASSFFLASSYNEQFFGPGTRLTVL.